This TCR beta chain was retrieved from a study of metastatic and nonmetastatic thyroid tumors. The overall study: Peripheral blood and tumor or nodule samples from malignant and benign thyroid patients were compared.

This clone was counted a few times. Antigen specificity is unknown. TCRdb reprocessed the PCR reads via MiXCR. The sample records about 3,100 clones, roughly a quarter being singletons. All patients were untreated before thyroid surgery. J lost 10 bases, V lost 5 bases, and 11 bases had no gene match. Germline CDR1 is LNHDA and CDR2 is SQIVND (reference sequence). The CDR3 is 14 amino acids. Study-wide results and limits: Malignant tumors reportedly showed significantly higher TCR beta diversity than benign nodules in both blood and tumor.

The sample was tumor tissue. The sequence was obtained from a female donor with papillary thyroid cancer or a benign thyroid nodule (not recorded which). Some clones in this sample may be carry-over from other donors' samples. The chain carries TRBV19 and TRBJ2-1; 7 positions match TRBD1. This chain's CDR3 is CASSGTTGPGEQFF. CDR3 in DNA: TGTGCCAGTAGTGGAACGACAGGGCCCGGAGAGCAGTTCTTC. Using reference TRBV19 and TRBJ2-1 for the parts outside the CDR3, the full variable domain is DGGITQSPKYLFRKEGQNVTLSCEQNLNHDAMYWYRQDPGQGLRLIYYSQIVNDFQKGDIAEGYSVSREKKESFPLTVTSAQKNPTAFYLCASSGTTGPGEQFFGPGTRLTVL.